Listed below are T cell receptor beta chains from one sample, sequenced in a study of identical twins. MiXCR was run by TCRdb on the 5' RACE reads, yielding one entry per CDR3 protein. The sample consists of under 400,000 distinct CDR3 sequences, roughly 9% of them appearing once. The material sequenced was naive T cells sorted from blood. The source of these receptors is a woman in her forties or fifties in good health. Each CDR3 is given with its conserved first and last residue.

j_gene | v_gene | CDR3aa
TRBJ2-1 | TRBV7-2 | CASSLKQRKFF
TRBJ2-3 | TRBV28 | CASSQQTITQYF
TRBJ2-1 | TRBV4-1 | CASSQEGTASGSFEQFF
TRBJ2-2 | TRBV4-2 | CASSQEVPGAHGELFF
TRBJ2-2 | TRBV25-1 | CASSEAGTSYTGELFF
TRBJ2-1 | TRBV27 | CASSLGTAGWGYNEQFF
TRBJ2-6 | TRBV29-1 | CSCSPGGVSNVLTF
TRBJ2-5 | TRBV5-6 | CASSFDAEETQYF
TRBJ2-5 | TRBV11-3 | CASSSGTGVETQYF
TRBJ2-7 | TRBV7-8 | CASSLTDRGLYEQYF
TRBJ2-2 | TRBV7-9 | CASQPGINTGELFF
TRBJ2-2 | TRBV20-1 | CSARTSHGELFF
TRBJ2-5 | TRBV6-5 | CASSPRDRGKETQYF
TRBJ2-2 | TRBV24-1 | CATSTGGGELFF
TRBJ1-6 | TRBV3-1 | CASSQVNSPLHF
TRBJ2-2 | TRBV27 | CASSFEGYTGELFF
TRBJ2-3 | TRBV7-2 | CASSISPRNTQYF
TRBJ2-1 | TRBV13 | CASSPTKAGNEQFF
TRBJ2-2 | TRBV19 | CASSSRVNTGELFF
TRBJ2-1 | TRBV7-2 | CASSLDRGDNNEQFF
TRBJ2-2 | TRBV11-2 | CASSWSRDRGIAGELFF
TRBJ2-1 | TRBV5-1 | CASSFRQNEQFF
TRBJ2-5 | TRBV12-3/TRBV12-4 | CASSPGTKRETQYF
TRBJ1-6 | TRBV29-1 | CSTREGQNSPLHF
TRBJ2-3 | TRBV7-2 | CASSQSGTGTGENTQYF
TRBJ1-2 | TRBV19 | CASSKDRNYGYTF
TRBJ2-1 | TRBV5-1 | CASSLAAGANEQFF
TRBJ2-5 | TRBV4-1 | CASSQGRGGQETQYF
TRBJ2-1 | TRBV5-6 | CASSPYSENEQFF
TRBJ2-1 | TRBV7-9 | CASSLAGVGPWEQFF
TRBJ1-5 | TRBV24-1 | CATSDQNQPQHF
TRBJ2-1 | TRBV27 | CASSRTGGVYNEQFF
TRBJ1-2 | TRBV20-1 | CSARPWSTTEVRGYTF
TRBJ1-2 | TRBV10-2 | CASSASGQPSNYGYTF
TRBJ2-3 | TRBV27 | CASSLLAVDRDTQYF
TRBJ2-6 | TRBV24-1 | CASKPRGSGANVLTF
TRBJ2-3 | TRBV5-1 | CASSLTVDLDTQYF
TRBJ2-7 | TRBV19 | CASSLAGGPQPYEQYF
TRBJ2-7 | TRBV12-3/TRBV12-4 | CASSFSPYEQYF